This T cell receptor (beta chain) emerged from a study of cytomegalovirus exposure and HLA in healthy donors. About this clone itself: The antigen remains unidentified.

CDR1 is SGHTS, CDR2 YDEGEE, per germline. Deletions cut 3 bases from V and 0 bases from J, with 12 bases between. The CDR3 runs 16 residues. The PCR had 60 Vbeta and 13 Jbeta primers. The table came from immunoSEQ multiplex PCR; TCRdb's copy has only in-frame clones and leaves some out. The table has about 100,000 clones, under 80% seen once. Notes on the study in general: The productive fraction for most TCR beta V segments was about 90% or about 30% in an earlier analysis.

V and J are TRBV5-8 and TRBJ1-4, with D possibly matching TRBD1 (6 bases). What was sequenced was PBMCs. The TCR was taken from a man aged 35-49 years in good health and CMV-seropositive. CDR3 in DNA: TGTGCCAGCAGCTCCGGACAGCCGTCAACTAATGAAAAACTGTTTTTT. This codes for CASSSGQPSTNEKLFF.